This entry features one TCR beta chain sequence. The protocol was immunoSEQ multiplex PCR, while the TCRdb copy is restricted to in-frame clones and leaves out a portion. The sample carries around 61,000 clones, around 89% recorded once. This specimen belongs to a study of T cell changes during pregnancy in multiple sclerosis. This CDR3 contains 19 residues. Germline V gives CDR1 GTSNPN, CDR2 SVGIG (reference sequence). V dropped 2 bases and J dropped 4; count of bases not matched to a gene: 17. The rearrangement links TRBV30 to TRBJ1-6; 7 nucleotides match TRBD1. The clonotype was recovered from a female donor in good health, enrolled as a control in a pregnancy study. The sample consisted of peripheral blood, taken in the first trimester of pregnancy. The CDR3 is CAWSSYQPRGGRYNSPLHF. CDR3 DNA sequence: TGTGCCTGGAGTTCCTATCAACCTAGAGGGGGCAGATATAATTCACCCCTCCACTTT.